Listed here is a single T cell receptor (beta chain). Its specificity is unknown. The protocol was immunoSEQ multiplex PCR, while the TCRdb copy is restricted to in-frame clones and leaves out a portion. The sample contains some 150,000 clones, 75% to 95% of which appear only once. With 1 base removed from V and 4 bases from J, the gap between germline ends came to 5 bases. The CDR3 loop spans 12 amino acids. This entry comes from a study of T cell responses to AZD1222 COVID-19 vaccine. Findings and caveats of the study: Unmutated variant regions are reportedly targeted by nearly half of spike-specific TCRs.

The V and J genes are TRBV12-3 or TRBV12-4 and TRBJ2-7; D is unclear. Sequenced material: peripheral blood, taken on day 0 of MenACWY control vaccination. The sequence was collected from an adult in good health. The CDR3 nucleotides are TGTGCCAGCAGTTTAGGGCTTTACGAGCAGTACTTC. Protein sequence: CASSLGLYEQYF.